These 27 T cell receptor beta chains were sequenced from one sample in a study of technical replicates of blood from several donors. Generated by immunoSEQ multiplex PCR, the TCRdb table keeps only in-frame clones and is missing some. Of roughly 82,000 clones listed, 75% to 95% are singletons. The sequencing input was T cells isolated from PBMCs. These receptors were taken from a human donor in good health.

This rearrangement joins TRBV5-1 to TRBJ2-7, with 9 bases identical to TRBD1. From germline, CDR1 is SGHRS and CDR2 YFSETQ. Losses at the gene ends were 4 bases for V and 5 bases for J; bases not matched to a gene: 10. The CDR3 consists of 15 residues. The DNA of the CDR3 is TGCGCCAGCAGCAGAACGGGACAGGGTCTCGACGAGCAGTACTTC. Translated: CASSRTGQGLDEQYF.

The chain couples TRBV29-1 to TRBJ1-4; tentative D call: TRBD1 (5 bases). This CDR3 comprises 15 residues. Looked up from germline, CDR1 is SQVTM and CDR2 is ANQGSEA. Trimming cost V 1 base and J 6 bases, with 15 bases left between them. This CDR3 reads CSVEVGRGGDEKLFF. The DNA of the CDR3 is TGCAGCGTTGAAGTAGGAAGGGGCGGTGATGAAAAACTGTTTTTT.

The chain couples TRBV6-5 to TRBJ2-5, with D possibly TRBD2 on 6 matching bases. The CDR3 sequence is 14 residues long. The V end lost 5 bases, the J end lost 9 bases, and 19 bases lay between the germline ends. Germline V gene sequence: CDR1 MNHEY, CDR2 SVGAGI. The CDR3 reads CASSNTRGSGSQYF. The CDR3 nucleotides read TGTGCCAGCAGTAACACCCGGGGGTCAGGGTCCCAGTACTTC.

The chain joins TRBV27 to TRBJ1-5; D remains ambiguous. V dropped 6 bases and J dropped 5 bases, with 17 bases sitting between them. The germline gives CDR1 MNHEY, CDR2 SMNVEV (reference sequence). The CDR3 spans 15 residues. The CDR3 DNA reads as TGTGCCAGCAGCCCAACCCCCGGAGGGTATCAGCCCCAGCATTTT. Translated, it gives CASSPTPGGYQPQHF.

This clone was seen only once. This chain uses TRBV7-9 with TRBJ1-3; maybe TRBD1 (6 bases). CDR1 is SEHNR and CDR2 is FQNEAQ in the germline V gene (reference sequence). The CDR3 covers 15 residues. Between the trimmed V and J ends, which lost 4 bases and 0 bases, there was a span of 10 bases. The CDR3 sequence: CASSSLQGSGNTIYF. CDR3 in DNA: TGTGCCAGCAGCTCCCTACAGGGCTCTGGAAACACCATATATTTT.

The chain carries TRBV5-1 and TRBJ1-5; the match to TRBD1 covers 9 bases. CDR3 length: 15 amino acids. J gave up 5 bases and V 4 bases, and 7 bases lay outside the gene matches. Germline assignment: CDR1 SGHRS and CDR2 YFSETQ. In nucleotides, the CDR3 is TGCGCCAGCAGCCCGGGGACAGGGAACGATCAGCCCCAGCATTTT. It yields the protein CASSPGTGNDQPQHF.

This clone is a singleton in its sample. The chain is built from TRBV4-1 and TRBJ2-2; TRBD2 agrees at 8 bases. The trim removed 4 bases at V and 6 bases at J, leaving 1 base unmatched. Germline assignment: CDR1 MGHRA and CDR2 YSYEKL. CDR3 length: 13 amino acids. As DNA, the CDR3 is TGCGCCAGCAGCCCGCGGGAGGCCGGGGAGCTGTTTTTT. Translation: CASSPREAGELFF.

The chain couples TRBV19 to TRBJ1-2; D is uncertain. Trimming stripped 0 bases from V and 6 bases from J, with 14 bases between. Looked up from germline, CDR1 is LNHDA and CDR2 is SQIVND (reference sequence). The CDR3 is made up of 15 amino acids. The CDR3 DNA is TGTGCCAGTAGTATAGATCCCTCGGGGTGGGATGGCTACACCTTC. It codes for CASSIDPSGWDGYTF.

The chain combines TRBV4-1 with TRBJ1-2, with 8 bases identical to TRBD1. Losses at the gene ends were 2 bases for V and 6 bases for J; bases not matched to a gene: 11. CDR1 and CDR2 from the germline V gene are MGHRA and YSYEKL. CDR3 length: 16 amino acids. As DNA, the CDR3 is TGCGCCAGCAGCCAACCAACGGACAGGGCCTCGAATGGCTACACCTTC. Protein sequence: CASSQPTDRASNGYTF.

The sample holds a few counts of this clone. The chain links TRBV30 to TRBJ1-5; D uncertain. V was clipped by 3 bases and J by 0 bases, with 6 bases between them. The CDR3 length is 13 residues. CDR1 is GTSNPN and CDR2 is SVGIG in the germline V gene (reference sequence). CDR3 residues: CAWSQISNQPQHF. The DNA for the CDR3 is TGTGCCTGGAGCCAAATTAGCAATCAGCCCCAGCATTTT.

This rearrangement joins TRBV5-4 to TRBJ2-1; TRBD2 agrees at 8 bases. J was trimmed by 7 bases and V by 1 base; bases with no gene match: 1. CDR1 SGHNT and CDR2 YYREEE come from the germline V gene (reference sequence). The CDR3 has 13 amino acids. In nucleotides, the CDR3 is TGTGCCAGCAGCTTGACTAGCGGAAATGAGCAGTTCTTC. Translation gives CASSLTSGNEQFF.

The genes are TRBV7-9 and TRBJ2-6, with 7 positions matching TRBD1. This CDR3 has 15 residues. Germline V gives CDR1 SEHNR, CDR2 FQNEAQ (reference sequence). With 4 bases clipped from V and 5 bases from J, the junction kept 5 bases outside the gene matches. DNA of the CDR3: TGTGCCAGCAGCTCACAGGGGAGCTGGGCCAACGTCCTGACTTTC. The encoded protein is CASSSQGSWANVLTF.

This chain joins TRBV6-4 and TRBJ2-7, with 10 bases matching TRBD1. The ends lost 5 bases at V and 5 bases at J; junction bases unmatched: 18. Germline CDR1 and CDR2: MRHNA and SNTAGT. This CDR3 spans 18 amino acids. The CDR3 region has the DNA TGTGCCAGCAGTCGTATCCGACAGGGGGCGCGGGCGGGCAACGAGCAGTACTTC. Protein product: CASSRIRQGARAGNEQYF.

V is TRBV7-3 and J is TRBJ2-7; 7 bases agree with TRBD2. The CDR3 totals 13 residues. J gave up 6 bases and V 5 bases, and 7 bases lay outside the gene matches. The V gene's germline CDR1 is SGHTA and CDR2 FQGTGA. CDR3 nucleotide sequence: TGTGCCAGCAGCCTATTGGGGGAGGGCGAGCAGTACTTC. Its protein product is CASSLLGEGEQYF.

The chain is built from TRBV28 and TRBJ1-5; D is perhaps TRBD1 (5 bases). Trimming pared 3 bases from V and 3 bases from J, leaving 12 bases between. CDR1 MDHEN and CDR2 SYDVKM come from the germline V gene. CDR3 size: 15 residues. CDR3 nucleotide sequence: TGTGCCAGCAGTTTTGAGCGCAGGGTCAATCAGCCCCAGCATTTT. As protein: CASSFERRVNQPQHF. The entire variable domain, with the rest obtained from reference TRBV28 and TRBJ1-5, is as follows: DVKVTQSSRYLVKRTGEKVFLECVQDMDHENMFWYRQDPGLGLRLIYFSYDVKMKEKGDIPEGYSVSREKKERFSLILESASTNQTSMYLCASSFERRVNQPQHFGDGTRLSIL.

The chain links TRBV29-1 to TRBJ1-4; D gene uncertain. Germline values: CDR1 SQVTM, CDR2 ANQGSEA. The CDR3 has 11 amino acids. The V end was cut by 7 bases, the J end by 8 bases, with 11 bases between. The CDR3 here is CSANYYEKLFF. The CDR3 coding sequence is TGCAGCGCAAACTACTACGAAAAACTGTTTTTT. Full variable domain (remainder filled in from reference TRBV29-1 and TRBJ1-4): SAVISQKPSRDICQRGTSLTIQCQVDSQVTMMFWYRQQPGQSLTLIATANQGSEATYESGFVIDKFPISRPNLTFSTLTVSNMSPEDSSIYLCSANYYEKLFFGSGTQLSVL.

The V and J genes are TRBV10-3 and TRBJ2-7, with 9 positions matching TRBD2. From germline, CDR1 is ENHRY and CDR2 SYGVKD. This CDR3 has 16 amino acids. The V and J ends lost 3 bases and 2 bases, in that order; junction bases with no gene match: 8. The CDR3 protein is CAISEPTSGIAYEQYF. CDR3 nucleotides: TGTGCCATCAGTGAACCGACTAGCGGAATCGCCTACGAGCAGTACTTC.

This clone was detected only once. The rearrangement links TRBV5-1 to TRBJ1-4; D ambiguous. CDR1 is SGHRS, CDR2 YFSETQ, per germline. Trimming took off 0 bases at V and 2 bases at J, with 8 bases between the two ends. The CDR3 has 15 residues. CDR3 nucleotide sequence: TGCGCCAGCAGCTTGGGGGCCAGGACTAATGAAAAACTGTTTTTT. Its protein product is CASSLGARTNEKLFF.

The rearrangement joins TRBV10-1 to TRBJ2-7, with 8 bases that match TRBD1. V lost 3 bases to trimming and J lost 5 bases; unmatched junction nucleotides: 6. The CDR3 runs to 14 residues. Germline CDR1 WNHNN, CDR2 SYGVQD (reference sequence). CDR3 in amino acids: CASSDSGGNDEQYF. In nucleotides, the CDR3 is TGCGCCAGCAGTGACTCAGGGGGCAACGACGAGCAGTACTTC.

This CDR3 is CASSVSGGRGAHYGYTF. DNA of the CDR3: TGTGCCAGCAGCGTATCGGGGGGGCGCGGCGCTCACTATGGCTACACCTTC. The chain is built from TRBV9 and TRBJ1-2; the D gene is possibly TRBD1 (6 bases). Looked up from germline, CDR1 is SGDLS and CDR2 is YYNGEE. This CDR3 spans 17 amino acids. V was pared by 1 base and J by 3 bases, with 19 bases between.

The chain combines TRBV11-3 with TRBJ2-5; 12 bases match TRBD2. The CDR3 has 14 amino acids. The V and J ends lost 5 bases and 9 bases, in that order; junction bases with no gene match: 7. Per germline, CDR1 SGHNT and CDR2 YENEEA. The chain's CDR3 is CASSQGLAGKAQYF. The CDR3 DNA sequence: TGTGCCAGCAGCCAAGGACTAGCGGGGAAGGCCCAGTACTTC.

The genes are TRBV28 and TRBJ2-1; 12 bases are a match to TRBD1. V lost 4 bases and J lost 8; bases outside the gene matches: 6. The CDR3 extends over 15 amino acids. Looked up from germline, CDR1 is MDHEN and CDR2 is SYDVKM. The CDR3 is CASSSGQGAQDEQFF. Written as DNA, the CDR3 is TGTGCCAGCAGTTCGGGACAGGGGGCTCAGGATGAGCAGTTCTTC.

Concerning this clone itself: At the DNA level, this CDR3 is encoded by other sequences in the same sample as well. This sequence joins TRBV9 and TRBJ1-1; D is undetermined. V shed 2 bases and J shed 4 bases, with 6 bases lying between them. The CDR3 has 12 amino acids. Per the germline V gene, CDR1 is SGDLS and CDR2 is YYNGEE. DNA for the CDR3: TGTGCCAGCAGCGTGGCGGGCACTGAAGCTTTCTTT. Protein: CASSVAGTEAFF.

The rearrangement joins TRBV18 to TRBJ2-1; 8 bases line up with TRBD2. Germline values: CDR1 KGHSH, CDR2 LQKENI. This CDR3 spans 17 amino acids. The V segment lost 4 bases and the J segment 8 bases; nucleotides outside the gene matches: 16. The CDR3 nucleotides read TGTGCCAGCTCACTTACTTCAGGACTAGCCTCGTCCGATGAGCAGTTCTTC. Translation: CASSLTSGLASSDEQFF.

This sequence joins TRBV7-3 and TRBJ1-1; TRBD1 agrees at 7 bases. Germline CDR1 SGHTA, CDR2 FQGTGA. V lost 0 bases and J lost 4; bases outside the gene matches: 14. This CDR3 is built from 18 residues. The CDR3 DNA follows: TGTGCCAGCAGCTTAACCTCGTCAGGGGGGAACGAGGGCACTGAAGCTTTCTTT. Its protein product is CASSLTSSGGNEGTEAFF.

The rearrangement links TRBV11-3 to TRBJ2-4, with D uncertain. CDR3 length: 13 residues. V was shortened by 3 bases and J by 8 bases, with 11 bases between the two germline ends. The germline CDR1 and CDR2 sequences are SGHNT and YENEEA. The CDR3 nucleotides read TGTGCCAGCAGCTTTCGAGGCGGCGACATTCAGTACTTC. Translation gives CASSFRGGDIQYF.

V usage is TRBV2 and J usage is TRBJ2-1; 11 nucleotides align to TRBD2. With 6 bases clipped from V and 4 bases from J, the junction kept 5 bases outside the gene matches. The CDR3 spans 15 residues. Germline values: CDR1 SNHLY, CDR2 FYNNEI. CDR3 amino acids: CASRTGTSGYNEQFF. The CDR3 DNA follows: TGTGCCAGCAGAACCGGGACTAGCGGTTACAATGAGCAGTTCTTC. The complete variable domain, with remaining parts taken from reference TRBV2 and TRBJ2-1, reads EPEVTQTPSHQVTQMGQEVILRCVPISNHLYFYWYRQILGQKVEFLVSFYNNEISEKSEIFDDQFSVERPDGSNFTLKIRSTKLEDSAMYFCASRTGTSGYNEQFFGPGTRLTVL.